This T cell receptor beta chain originates from a study of T cell responses to AZD1222 COVID-19 vaccine. Findings and caveats of the study: Donors, mostly white British, included more females; clonal diversity was possibly underestimated. Spike regions recognized by vaccine-associated CD4 TCRs spanned the protein, led by 160-218 and 743-854.

Turning to this clone: What it recognizes is unknown.

V was shortened by 3 bases and J by 6 bases, with 15 bases between the two germline ends. CDR1 and CDR2 (germline): DFQATT, SNEGSKA (reference sequence). There are 14 residues in the CDR3. Clones were read by immunoSEQ multiplex PCR, and TCRdb kept only the in-frame ones, dropping some. The sample lists approximately 120,000 clones, approximately 91% occurring once. The rearrangement links TRBV20-1 to TRBJ1-5; D is ambiguous. The TCR comes from an adult in good health. Sequencing used peripheral blood, obtained on day 0 of AZD1222 vaccination. The chain's CDR3 is CSASRAEGRQPQHF. DNA for the CDR3: TGCAGTGCTAGTCGCGCCGAGGGCCGTCAGCCCCAGCATTTT.